Given below is one T cell receptor (beta chain) in context. As yet, its antigen is unknown. CD45RA+ naive and CD45RA-negative memory subsets were separated from CD4+ cells. The data stem from a study of shared clonotypes between healthy human individuals. Study-level findings and limits: Specimens sampled were limited to blood, with tissue repertoires likely differing.

The germline CDR1 and CDR2 sequences are SGHTA and FQGNSA. The CDR3 spans 16 residues. Trimming removed 4 bases at V and 3 bases at J, with 16 bases between. Over several immunoSEQ plates, each subset's genomic DNA was distributed in even portions. Methods used by the authors: ImmunoSEQ only sent back junction sequences with no quality scores, so filtering was done differently. The protocol was immunoSEQ multiplex PCR, while the TCRdb copy is restricted to in-frame clones and leaves out a portion. The V and J calls and clone size come from that table; D and trimming were worked out from the DNA. In the table there are over a million clones, about 84% of which are singletons.

This clonotype was sampled from a man in his late teens or twenties in good health. Some clones in this sample may be carry-over from other donors' samples. The chain recombines TRBV7-2 with TRBJ2-1; tentative D call: TRBD2 (6 bases). Material for sequencing was memory CD4+ T cells from PBMCs. Subset given: CD45RA-negative fraction. CDR3 amino acids: CASSSPWGGNYNEQFF. Here the CDR3 DNA reads TGTGCCAGCAGCTCCCCCTGGGGAGGAAACTACAATGAGCAGTTCTTC.